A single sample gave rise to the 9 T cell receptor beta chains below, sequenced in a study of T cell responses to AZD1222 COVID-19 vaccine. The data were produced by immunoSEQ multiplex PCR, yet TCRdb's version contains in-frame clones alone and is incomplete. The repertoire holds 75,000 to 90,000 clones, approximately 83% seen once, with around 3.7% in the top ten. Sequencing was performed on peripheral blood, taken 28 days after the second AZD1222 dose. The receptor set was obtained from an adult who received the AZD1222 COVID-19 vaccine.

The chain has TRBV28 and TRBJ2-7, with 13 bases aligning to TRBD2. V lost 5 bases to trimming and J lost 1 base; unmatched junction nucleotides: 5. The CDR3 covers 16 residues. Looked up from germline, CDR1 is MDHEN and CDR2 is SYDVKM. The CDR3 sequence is CASSPTGLAGSYEQYF. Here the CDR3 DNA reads TGTGCCAGCAGTCCGACGGGACTAGCGGGATCCTACGAGCAGTACTTC.

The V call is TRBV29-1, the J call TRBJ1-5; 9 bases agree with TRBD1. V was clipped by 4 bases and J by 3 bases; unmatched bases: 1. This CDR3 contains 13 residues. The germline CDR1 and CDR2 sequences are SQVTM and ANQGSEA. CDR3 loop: CSVGTGVNQPQHF. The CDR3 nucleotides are TGCAGCGTTGGGACAGGGGTCAATCAGCCCCAGCATTTT. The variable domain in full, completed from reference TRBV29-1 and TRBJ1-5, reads SAVISQKPSRDICQRGTSLTIQCQVDSQVTMMFWYRQQPGQSLTLIATANQGSEATYESGFVIDKFPISRPNLTFSTLTVSNMSPEDSSIYLCSVGTGVNQPQHFGDGTRLSIL.

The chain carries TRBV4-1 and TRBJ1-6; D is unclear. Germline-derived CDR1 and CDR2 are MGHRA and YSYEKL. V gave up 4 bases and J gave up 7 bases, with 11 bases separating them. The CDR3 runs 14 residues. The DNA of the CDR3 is TGCGCCAGCAGCCCGATCCGGGAGAATTCACCCCTCCACTTT. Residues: CASSPIRENSPLHF.

The CDR3 sequence is CASSSRLQSSYNEQFF. CDR3 bases: TGTGCCAGCAGCTCAAGACTCCAGAGCTCCTACAATGAGCAGTTCTTC. The chain combines TRBV7-9 with TRBJ2-1, with D hard to call. The CDR3 runs to 16 residues. V was cut by 4 bases and J by 0 bases, with 13 bases left in between. The germline V gene encodes CDR1 SEHNR and CDR2 FQNEAQ (reference sequence).

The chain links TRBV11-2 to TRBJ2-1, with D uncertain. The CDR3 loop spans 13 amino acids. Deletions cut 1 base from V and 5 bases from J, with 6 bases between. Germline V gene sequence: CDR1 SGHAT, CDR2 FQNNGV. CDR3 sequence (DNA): TGTGCCAGCAGCTTAGGTGTGGACAATGAGCAGTTCTTC. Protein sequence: CASSLGVDNEQFF.

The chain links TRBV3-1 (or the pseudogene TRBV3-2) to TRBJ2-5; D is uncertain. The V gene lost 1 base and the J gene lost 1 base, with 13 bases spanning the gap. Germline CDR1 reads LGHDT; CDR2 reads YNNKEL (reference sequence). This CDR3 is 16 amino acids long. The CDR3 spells CASSQGQVSTQETQYF. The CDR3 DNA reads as TGTGCCAGCAGCCAAGGTCAAGTTTCCACCCAAGAGACCCAGTACTTC.

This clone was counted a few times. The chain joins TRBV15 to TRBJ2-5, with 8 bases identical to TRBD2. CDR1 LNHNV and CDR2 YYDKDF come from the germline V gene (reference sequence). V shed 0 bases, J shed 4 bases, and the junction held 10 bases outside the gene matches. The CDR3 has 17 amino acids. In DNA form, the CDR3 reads TGTGCCACCAGCAGAGATTACCCAGCGGGAGCGGTAGAGACCCAGTACTTC. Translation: CATSRDYPAGAVETQYF.

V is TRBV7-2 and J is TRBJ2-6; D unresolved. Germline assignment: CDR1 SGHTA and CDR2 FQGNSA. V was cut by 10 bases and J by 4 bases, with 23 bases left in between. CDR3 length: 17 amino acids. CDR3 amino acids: CATTQTSSMSGANVLTF. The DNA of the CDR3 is TGTGCCACCACGCAGACCTCATCGATGTCGGGGGCCAACGTCCTGACTTTC. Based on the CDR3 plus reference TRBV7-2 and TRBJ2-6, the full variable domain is GAGVSQSPSNKVTEKGKDVELRCDPISGHTALYWYRQSLGQGLEFLIYFQGNSAPDKSGLPSDRFSAERTGGSVSTLTIQRTQQEDSAVYLCATTQTSSMSGANVLTFGAGSRLTVL.

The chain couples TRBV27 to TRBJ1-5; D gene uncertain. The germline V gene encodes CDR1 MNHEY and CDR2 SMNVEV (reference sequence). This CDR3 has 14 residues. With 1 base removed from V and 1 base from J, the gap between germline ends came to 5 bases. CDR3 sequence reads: CASSLYLSNQPQHF. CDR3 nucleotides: TGTGCCAGCAGTTTATACTTGAGCAATCAGCCCCAGCATTTT.